This T cell receptor beta chain derives from a study of T cell changes during pregnancy in multiple sclerosis. Sequencing used immunoSEQ multiplex PCR; TCRdb keeps in-frame clones, though not all of them. The sample has tens of thousands of clones, 75% to 95% seen once; the top ten hold about 2.2%. CDR3 size: 16 residues. CDR1 and CDR2 (germline): KGHSH, LQKENI. V was trimmed by 3 bases and J by 0 bases, leaving 12 bases between them. The input for sequencing was peripheral blood, taken in the third trimester of pregnancy. This clonotype was sampled from a female donor in good health, enrolled as a control in a pregnancy study. The V gene is TRBV18, the J gene TRBJ1-3; a possible D gene is TRBD1 (5 bases). The CDR3 region is CASSPNDGGSGNTIYF. The CDR3 coding sequence is TGTGCCAGCTCACCGAATGACGGGGGCTCTGGAAACACCATATATTTT.